These 19 T cell receptor beta chains came from one sample sequenced in a study of T-cell reconstitution after alpha-beta-depleted transplantation in children. Unique molecular identifiers were used to barcode this TCRbeta library. One entry per CDR3 protein results from TCRdb running MiXCR on the PCR reads. The sample includes fewer than 95,000 distinct CDR3 sequences, 12% seen only once; the top ten take approximately 15%. Here the sequenced sample was PBMCs from the stem cell graft donor, taken from the stem cell graft. These receptor sequences come from a human donor who donated a stem cell graft to a child with inherited bone marrow failure.

The chain links TRBV5-4 to TRBJ2-3; TRBD1 aligns across 9 bases. J gave up 3 bases and V 4 bases, and 6 bases lay outside the gene matches. The CDR3 consists of 15 residues. CDR1 is SGHNT, CDR2 YYREEE, per germline (reference sequence). CDR3 DNA sequence: TGTGCCAGCAGCGGTACAGGGGGCAGAACAGATACGCAGTATTTT. It specifies CASSGTGGRTDTQYF.

This clonotype came up many times. The chain recombines TRBV7-9 with TRBJ1-4; TRBD1 matches 7 bases. This CDR3 region has 14 residues. The germline V gene encodes CDR1 SEHNR and CDR2 FQNEAQ (reference sequence). The ends lost 5 bases at V and 8 bases at J; junction bases unmatched: 8. This CDR3 is CASSPTGSREKLFF. Written as DNA, the CDR3 is TGTGCCAGCAGCCCGACAGGGAGTCGGGAAAAACTGTTTTTT.

This clonotype was counted many times. The chain recombines TRBV20-1 with TRBJ2-1; TRBD2 agrees at 9 bases. The CDR3 runs 15 residues. Losses at the gene ends were 4 bases for V and 2 bases for J; bases not matched to a gene: 6. Germline V gene sequence: CDR1 DFQATT, CDR2 SNEGSKA (reference sequence). This CDR3 reads CSATKLAGTYNEQFF. DNA for the CDR3: TGCAGTGCTACTAAACTAGCGGGCACCTACAATGAGCAGTTCTTC.

This clonotype appeared many times. The rearrangement joins TRBV12-3 or TRBV12-4 to TRBJ2-5; unclear D gene. This CDR3 is built from 15 residues. V was clipped by 4 bases and J by 2 bases, with 14 bases between them. The CDR3 bases are TGTGCCAGCAGTTCACTCGATCATCCACAAGAGACCCAGTACTTC. The encoded protein is CASSSLDHPQETQYF.

The sample holds many counts of this clonotype. J is TRBJ2-4 and V is TRBV2; D is perhaps TRBD1 or TRBD2 (5 bases each). Germline-derived CDR1 and CDR2 are SNHLY and FYNNEI. The CDR3 contains 12 residues. V was clipped by 10 bases and J by 8 bases, with 15 bases between them. The CDR3 region is CAIGAQRHIQYF. The CDR3 bases are TGTGCCATCGGGGCCCAAAGGCACATTCAGTACTTC.

This clonotype showed up just a few times. This chain links TRBV12-3 or TRBV12-4 with TRBJ1-5; TRBD1 agrees at 8 bases. The CDR3 loop spans 16 amino acids. With 3 bases clipped from V and 4 bases from J, the junction kept 8 bases outside the gene matches. The CDR3 nucleotides are TGTGCCAGCAGTTTGGTCCCGACAGGGGTAAATCAGCCCCAGCATTTT. Translated, it gives CASSLVPTGVNQPQHF.

The chain is built from TRBV4-1 and TRBJ1-5; D remains ambiguous. The ends were cut back, 0 bases at V and 7 bases at J, with 10 bases in the middle. This CDR3 is 14 amino acids long. Per germline, CDR1 MGHRA and CDR2 YSYEKL. This chain's CDR3 is CASSQDLGWQPQHF. In DNA form, the CDR3 reads TGCGCCAGCAGCCAAGATCTGGGGTGGCAGCCCCAGCATTTT.

The chain is built from TRBV20-1 and TRBJ1-6; a possible D gene is TRBD1 (5 bases). CDR1 and CDR2 (germline): DFQATT, SNEGSKA (reference sequence). V was pared by 0 bases and J by 10 bases, with 10 bases between. The CDR3 has 13 amino acids. CDR3 amino acids: CSAREGGSSPLHF. The CDR3 nucleotides are TGCAGTGCTAGAGAGGGGGGTAGCTCACCCCTCCACTTT.

This clonotype was recorded at least ten times. V is TRBV18 and J is TRBJ2-5; 9 nucleotides agree with TRBD1. Germline V gives CDR1 KGHSH, CDR2 LQKENI. Trimming cost V 3 bases and J 4 bases; bases outside gene matches: 9. The CDR3 totals 16 residues. CDR3 DNA: TGTGCCAGCTCACCGACAGAGACAGGGGGGAGAGAGACCCAGTACTTC. The encoded protein is CASSPTETGGRETQYF.

As for this clonotype: A much larger clone sits a single nucleotide away, making a read error possible. The CDR3 does not end in the conserved phenylalanine or tryptophan, so this is likely a read error. The chain has TRBV18 and TRBJ2-2; 9 bases match TRBD2. Looked up from germline, CDR1 is KGHSH and CDR2 is LQKENI. V lost 3 bases, J lost 9 bases, and 5 bases stayed unmatched. This CDR3 has 14 residues. CDR3 residues: CASSPGLAGWELFY. The CDR3 DNA follows: TGTGCCAGCTCACCGGGACTAGCTGGCTGGGAGCTGTTTTAT.

This clonotype showed up many times. This chain links TRBV5-1 with TRBJ1-4; a possible D gene is TRBD1 (5 bases). Germline V gene sequence: CDR1 SGHRS, CDR2 YFSETQ. Trimming stripped 1 base from V and 0 bases from J, with 13 bases between. The CDR3 runs 17 residues. Here the CDR3 DNA reads TGCGCCAGCAGCTTGACTTCGGGACCCGCAACTAATGAAAAACTGTTTTTT. Amino acids: CASSLTSGPATNEKLFF.

This clonotype has at least ten counts. DNA for the CDR3: TGCGCCAGCAGGTATCTAGCGGGGGATATCGATACGCAGTATTTT. As protein: CASRYLAGDIDTQYF. V is TRBV5-1 and J is TRBJ2-3; TRBD2 matches at 10 bases. The junction had 9 bases not matched to a gene; V was cut back by 5 bases and J by 6 bases. CDR1 SGHRS and CDR2 YFSETQ come from the germline V gene. The length of the CDR3 is 15 residues.

The V and J genes are TRBV4-2 and TRBJ2-2; 9 nucleotides agree with TRBD2. CDR3 size: 18 residues. Germline loops: CDR1 LGHNA, CDR2 YNFKEQ. Trimming cost V 0 bases and J 7 bases; bases outside gene matches: 12. Here the CDR3 DNA reads TGTGCCAGCAGCCAAGATGTGGGGCGGGAGGGCCGTAACGGGGAGCTGTTTTTT. Amino acid sequence: CASSQDVGREGRNGELFF.

The rearrangement links TRBV2 to TRBJ2-7; D not resolved. V lost 6 bases to trimming and J lost 0 bases, with 9 bases between them. This CDR3 comprises 13 residues. Germline CDR1 is SNHLY and CDR2 is FYNNEI. This CDR3 reads CASSFGNSYEQYF. The CDR3 DNA follows: TGTGCCAGCAGCTTCGGTAACTCCTACGAGCAGTACTTC.

This clonotype has only a few counts. V is TRBV5-4 and J is TRBJ2-5; D not resolved. Germline CDR1 and CDR2: SGHNT and YYREEE (reference sequence). V lost 4 bases to trimming and J lost 5 bases, with 15 bases between them. The CDR3 has 14 amino acids. This CDR3 is CASSTQTGWETQYF. The CDR3 DNA follows: TGTGCCAGCAGCACCCAGACCGGTTGGGAGACCCAGTACTTC.

This clonotype was seen repeatedly, ten times or more. This chain joins TRBV9 and TRBJ1-1; maybe TRBD1 (5 bases). CDR1 and CDR2 (germline): SGDLS, YYNGEE. This CDR3 is 16 amino acids long. The V end lost 4 bases, the J end lost 2 bases, and 18 bases lay between the germline ends. CDR3 residues: CASSPGRGAQNTEAFF. In DNA form, the CDR3 reads TGTGCCAGCAGCCCGGGGCGAGGGGCCCAAAACACTGAAGCTTTCTTT.

This clonotype has only one observation. V gene TRBV29-1 combines with J gene TRBJ2-3, with D unresolved. V was clipped by 5 bases and J by 6 bases, with 18 bases between them. Germline loops: CDR1 SQVTM, CDR2 ANQGSEA. CDR3 length: 14 amino acids. The CDR3 bases are TGCAGCGTTACTGATACGCTCTTAATGGATACGCAGTATTTT. Its protein product is CSVTDTLLMDTQYF.

This clonotype was recorded many times. V is TRBV4-2 and J is TRBJ1-1; the match to TRBD1 covers 7 bases. Germline CDR1 is LGHNA and CDR2 is YNFKEQ. The CDR3 has 16 residues. V gave up 0 bases and J gave up 0 bases; unmatched junction bases: 4. CDR3 in DNA: TGTGCCAGCAGCCAAGACCCAGGGGGGATGAACACTGAAGCTTTCTTT. This translates into CASSQDPGGMNTEAFF.

This clonotype occurred many times. This chain joins TRBV27 and TRBJ2-7; D is uncertain. Trimming stripped 0 bases from V and 0 bases from J, with 9 bases between. The CDR3 contains 15 residues. Germline V gene data show CDR1 as MNHEY and CDR2 as SMNVEV (reference sequence). DNA for the CDR3: TGTGCCAGCAGTTTATCGGGCCGTCACTCCTACGAGCAGTACTTC. Translated: CASSLSGRHSYEQYF.